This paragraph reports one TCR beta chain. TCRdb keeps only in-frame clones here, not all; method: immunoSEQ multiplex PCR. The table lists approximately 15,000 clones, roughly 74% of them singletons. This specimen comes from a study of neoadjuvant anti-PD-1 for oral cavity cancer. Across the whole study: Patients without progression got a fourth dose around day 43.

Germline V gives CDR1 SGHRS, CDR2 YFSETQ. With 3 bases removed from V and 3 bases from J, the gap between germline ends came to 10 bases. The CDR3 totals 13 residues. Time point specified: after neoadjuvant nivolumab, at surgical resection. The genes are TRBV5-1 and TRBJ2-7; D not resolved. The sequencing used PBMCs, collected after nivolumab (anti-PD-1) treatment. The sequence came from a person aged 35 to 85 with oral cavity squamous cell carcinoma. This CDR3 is CASSSDGYYEQYF. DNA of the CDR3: TGCGCCAGCAGCTCGGACGGGTACTACGAGCAGTACTTC.